This T cell receptor (beta chain) comes out of a study of cytomegalovirus exposure and HLA in healthy donors (dated by TCRdb to the late 2010s). Concerning the study at large: According to an earlier analysis of a few hundred of the donors, roughly 180 million T cells yielded 120 million or so unique TCR beta sequences and around 300 Gb of sequence data. A later genetic analysis used genome-wide SNP genotypes for about 65% of the 666 donors, treating that subset as a discovery cohort. The number of donors typed differed by locus, with roughly 629-640 for A, B, C, DRB1 and DQB1, around 500 for DQA1, 606 for DPA1, and 472 for DPB1. The study aimed to test whether cataloging public T cell receptors could reveal signatures of past pathogen exposure. A separate validation cohort of 100 to 150 different subjects was used in addition to the 666-subject first cohort. In the later analysis, no new phenotypic data were used to find candidate immune exposures; instead, reliance was placed on TCR beta sequences and their occurrence across donors. Across approximately 400 genotyped donors of the cohort, an average of approximately 200,000 unique TCR beta nucleotide sequences per donor were sequenced, and roughly a sixth of those sequences were non-productive. HLA typing covered class I and class II loci at four-digit resolution. An earlier analysis of approximately 500 of the donors applied high-throughput TCR beta sequencing to assess whether each TCR beta V gene segment acted as functional or pseudogenic. The study combined high-throughput TCR immunosequencing, statistical association of individual TCRs with disease status, and machine learning to predict cytomegalovirus infection status. Every discovery cohort repertoire had been produced on one sequencing platform. The genetic ancestry cluster associated with self-reported Caucasian donors included 65% to 90% of the roughly 400 genotyped donors. Donor age, sex, ethnicity and CMV serostatus were compiled alongside the repertoire data. A later analysis re-examined previously published TCR beta repertoires from just over 650 donors and added high-resolution HLA genotyping to investigate patterns of TCR occurrence. Several DR-DQ haplotypes were handled as single units for association and clustering because linkage in the cohort was strong. Around 320 gigabases of sequencing data and around 87 million unique TCR sequences were included in an early release covering under 650 HLA-typed donors. The study used immunosequencing to profile the T cell repertoires of several hundred subjects and linked those repertoires to cytomegalovirus serostatus. The investigation overall reported the following: The classifier was reported to diagnose cytomegalovirus status with high specificity and sensitivity in both the original and validation cohorts. Most TCR sequences were seen in very few donors, while some public TCRs were found in many individuals. In an earlier analysis of more than 500 of the donors, most TCR beta V segments appeared in productive rearrangements about 87% or about 30% of the time, broadly matching IMGT annotations. Sequencing depth was assumed to be roughly uniform across donors in the presence/absence analyses, though that assumption may not hold. In a later analysis, the rate of TCR association differed among HLA loci, with DRB1 alleles having the most associated TCRs and HLA-C alleles having the fewest. A further reported finding was that TCR beta sequences accurately predicted the HLA-A and HLA-B alleles for most subjects in the first cohort. Strong co-occurrence of HLA alleles, especially DR and DQ, made assigning TCR associations to individual alleles difficult. A few of the identified cytomegalovirus-associated TCR beta chains were confirmed in vitro to be specific for cytomegalovirus antigens. The authors suggested that the approach could potentially be generalized to other disease states and immunological phenotypes. An association between a missense DCLRE1C variant and V-gene and J-gene trimming of TCR beta chains was found in a later genetic analysis and replicated in an independent cohort. Because HLA typing was unavailable for some donors at each locus, only the typed subset was used in association tests. A cluster of highly shared sequence variants was judged likely to be a technical artifact of the sequencing pipeline. Specific HLA alleles were associated with 15,000 to 20,000 TCR beta sequences at a false discovery rate of 0.05 in a later analysis. According to a later analysis, parvovirus B19, influenza, CMV and Epstein-Barr virus appeared linked to several top co-occurrence clusters. A later analysis found that most CMV-associated TCR beta chains appeared HLA-restricted, with HLA associations seemingly driven largely by CMV exposure. Over 15 rarely observed V segments, including chromosome 9 orphons, were excluded from the earlier analysis of almost 600 of the donors because counts were too low. Some IMGT-functional V segments, including TRBV6-2 and TRBV6-3, could not be distinguished by the 87-base-pair reads and were therefore excluded. Linkage disequilibrium might explain the correlated functional status among segregating V segments, but an unknown experimental factor could not be excluded. The cohort was sequenced for TCR beta chains only, and without alpha or paired-chain data the features that could be detected were limited. Immune exposure information for the cohort was limited to CMV serostatus. In a later genetic analysis, fewer N-insertions in productive TCRs were reported among donors in an Asian-associated ancestry cluster than the approximately 630-donor mean. A total of fewer than 200 TCR beta chains were listed by the study as associated with cytomegalovirus. Compared with equally common non-associated chains, HLA-associated TCR beta chains in a later analysis were more clonally expanded and had lower generation probabilities.

Turning to this clone: It has no known antigen specificity. There are no base qualities to consult, and no much larger clone falls within one base.

The CDR3 spans 15 residues, from the cysteine through the phenylalanine. Only the CDR3 DNA stays, 45 bases, in frame from base 1. V is trimmed back by 4 bases and J by 4 bases, and the junction contains 8 bases that no gene match accounts for. CDR1 and CDR2 were assigned from the germline V gene (reference sequence) as MNHEY and SMNVEV. In total, roughly 670 healthy bone marrow donors made up the cohort. Cohort members were all nominally healthy when sampled, although unrecorded immune exposures were likely present. Of the 650 to 700 cohort members, approximately 280 had positive CMV serostatus and about 330 had negative CMV serostatus, and CMV serostatus was not recorded for the donor. A peripheral blood sample was provided by each donor, and peripheral blood mononuclear cells were used for TCR beta sequencing. The Qiagen DNeasy Blood Extraction Kit was used to extract genomic DNA from the blood cell samples.

The library was made by the immunoSEQ multiplex PCR assay. The multiplex PCR relied on a mix of 60 forward primers for TCR Vbeta segments and 13 reverse primers for TCR Jbeta segments. The CDR3 region of rearranged TCR beta genes was amplified from genomic DNA by a multiplex PCR assay. The Illumina HiSeq System was used to sequence the amplified TCR beta libraries as 87-base-pair reads. The paper's data handling went like this. Across the 666 repertoires, a later analysis counted tens of millions of unique TCR beta chains, roughly 11 million of which were shared by at least two donors. To remove PCR and sequencing errors, raw reads were error-corrected and collapsed into unique sequences using a nearest-neighbor algorithm that merged closely related sequences. Alignment of CDR3 sequences to IMGT reference sequences was used to assign V, D and J gene segments. For a sequence to be retained, a match of at least six nucleotides to both a V gene segment and a J gene segment was required. Rearrangements were classified as productive when the CDR3 lacked stop codons and remained in frame with V and J, and all other rearrangements were classified as non-productive. Following IMGT convention, CDR3 was defined as the stretch from the second conserved V-encoded cysteine to the conserved J-encoded phenylalanine. The earlier analysis of about 620 of the donors excluded sequences that lacked an unambiguous match to a single V gene segment. An earlier analysis of some 610 of the donors called V segments functional above 56.7% productive rearrangements and segregating when the between-donor standard deviation exceeded 5%. A statistical classification framework was built to diagnose cytomegalovirus status from the catalog of TCR beta chain sequences. A later analysis assigned V and J genes by comparing TCR nucleotide sequences with IMGT/GENE-DB human TR gene sequences. A later analysis assigned CDR3 sequences and most-parsimonious VDJ recombination scenarios with the TCRdist pipeline. In a later analysis, every TCR beta chain was defined by the combination of its CDR3 amino acid sequence and its V-gene family, and reads without a unique V-gene family were dropped. To address suspected cross-contamination and a sequencing artifact, a later analysis removed some 620 highly shared, low-generation-probability nucleotide sequences. A later analysis calculated a clonal expansion index for each public chain from normalized within-repertoire ranks of inferred template counts. In a later analysis, generation probabilities were computed with a VDJ recombination model fitted to out-of-frame rearrangements, and the resulting probabilities were checked against IGoR. A later analysis scored TCR-TCR, TCR-HLA and TCR-CMV co-occurrence with hypergeometric tests, applying a repertoire-size bias correction to TCR pairs. To estimate false discovery rates, a later analysis permuted the HLA or CMV assignments 20 times. In a later analysis, co-occurring TCRs were grouped using DBSCAN, and TCRdist sequence similarity was added for clustering within HLA-allele-positive subsets. For co-occurrence clustering, repertoires with fewer than 30,000 or more than 120,000 public chains were excluded, along with roughly 5 repertoires with anomalous nucleotide sharing. TCRdb retrieved this table from immuneACCESS and kept in-frame rearrangements only. Not all clones are present; in checked studies, unresolved V genes account for under half, and no reason is known for the remainder. Clonal size and the V and J genes are those of that table, whereas D and trimming came from the DNA. The sample table shows some 130,000 clones, and 65% to 70% are seen once. Of the sample, more than 1.5% is held by the ten largest clones.

Material for sequencing was PBMCs. The rearrangement joined TRBV27 to TRBJ2-7; TRBD1 agrees with 9 junctional bases. The clonotype originates from a human donor in good health. The bases read TGTGCCAGCAGTTCCCGGGACAGGGTCATTTACGAGCAGTACTTC. It codes for CASSSRDRVIYEQYF.